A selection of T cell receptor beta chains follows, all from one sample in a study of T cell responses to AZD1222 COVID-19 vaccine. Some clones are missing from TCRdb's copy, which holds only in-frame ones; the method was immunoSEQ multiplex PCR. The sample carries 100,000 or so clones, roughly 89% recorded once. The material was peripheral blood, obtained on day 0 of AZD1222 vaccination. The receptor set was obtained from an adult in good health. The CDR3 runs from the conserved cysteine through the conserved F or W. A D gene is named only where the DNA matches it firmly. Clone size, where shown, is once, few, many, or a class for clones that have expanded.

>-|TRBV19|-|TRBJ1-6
CASSIKQDSAPLHF
TGTGCCAGTAGTATAAAACAAGATAGTGCACCCCTCCACTTT
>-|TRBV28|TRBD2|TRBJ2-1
CASSSPGGRGAYNEQFF
TGTGCCAGCAGTTCCCCCGGCGGGAGAGGGGCCTACAATGAGCAGTTCTTC
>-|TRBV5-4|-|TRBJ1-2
CASSLDYRPGGGGYTF
TGTGCCAGCAGCTTGGATTACCGGCCGGGGGGCGGAGGCTACACCTTC
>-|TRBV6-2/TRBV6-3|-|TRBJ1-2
CASSYPGGNGYTF
TGTGCCAGCAGTTACCCTGGGGGCAATGGCTACACCTTC
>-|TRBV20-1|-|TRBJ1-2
CSAINYGYTF
TGCAGTGCTATCAACTATGGCTACACCTTC
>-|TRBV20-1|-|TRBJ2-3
CSASGLDQVESTDTQYF
TGCAGTGCTAGTGGTCTAGACCAGGTTGAGAGCACAGATACGCAGTATTTT
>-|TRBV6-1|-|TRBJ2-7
CASSEMGTIVYEQYF
TGTGCCAGCAGTGAAATGGGGACAATAGTCTACGAGCAGTACTTC
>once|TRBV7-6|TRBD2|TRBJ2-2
CASSFGGGPGGELFF
TGTGCCAGCAGCTTTGGCGGGGGGCCGGGCGGGGAGCTGTTTTTT
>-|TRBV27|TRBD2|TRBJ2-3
CASSLAGVPDTQYF
TGTGCCAGCAGTCTAGCGGGAGTGCCAGATACGCAGTATTTT
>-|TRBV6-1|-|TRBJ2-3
CASSEVGRADTQYF
TGTGCCAGCAGTGAAGTAGGAAGGGCAGATACGCAGTATTTT
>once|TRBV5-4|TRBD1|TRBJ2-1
CASSPDRGDEQFF
TGTGCCAGCAGTCCGGACAGGGGCGATGAGCAGTTCTTC
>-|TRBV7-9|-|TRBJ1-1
CASSLRGLNTEAFF
TGTGCCAGCAGCTTGAGGGGCTTGAACACTGAAGCTTTCTTT
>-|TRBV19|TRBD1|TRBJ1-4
CASSTRGQAEKLFF
TGTGCCAGTAGTACCCGAGGACAGGCTGAAAAACTGTTTTTT
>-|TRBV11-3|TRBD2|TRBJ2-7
CASSYRGLAGHLSSYEQYF
TGTGCCAGCAGCTACCGGGGGCTAGCGGGCCACCTTAGCTCCTACGAGCAGTACTTC
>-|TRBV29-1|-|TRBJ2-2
CSVKSRNTGELFF
TGCAGCGTGAAGAGTAGAAACACCGGGGAGCTGTTTTTT
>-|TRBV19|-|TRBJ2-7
CASSLAGEQYF
TGTGCCAGTAGCTTAGCCGGCGAGCAGTACTTC
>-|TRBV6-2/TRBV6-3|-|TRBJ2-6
CASSLRGFGANVLTF
TGTGCCAGCAGCCTCCGAGGATTTGGGGCCAACGTCCTGACTTTC
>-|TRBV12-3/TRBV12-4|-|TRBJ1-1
CASTMDTEAFF
TGTGCCAGCACTATGGACACTGAAGCTTTCTTT
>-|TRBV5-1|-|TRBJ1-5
CASSLEHQTYSNQPQHF
TGCGCCAGCAGCTTGGAACATCAGACTTATAGCAATCAGCCCCAGCATTTT
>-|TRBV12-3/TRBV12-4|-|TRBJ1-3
CASSAPPGNTIYF
TGTGCCAGCAGTGCCCCCCCTGGAAACACCATATATTTT
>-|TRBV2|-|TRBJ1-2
CASSAGRAANYGYTF
TGTGCCAGCAGTGCGGGCCGCGCAGCTAACTATGGCTACACCTTC
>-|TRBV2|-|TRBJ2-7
CASTRQAGLYEQYF
TGTGCCAGCACCCGACAGGCGGGTCTCTACGAGCAGTACTTC
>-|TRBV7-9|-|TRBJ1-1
CASSPRLGDTEAFF
TGTGCCAGCAGCCCTAGGCTAGGGGACACTGAAGCTTTCTTT
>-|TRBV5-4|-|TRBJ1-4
CASSLRGATNEKLFF
TGTGCCAGCAGCTTGAGAGGGGCAACTAATGAAAAACTGTTTTTT
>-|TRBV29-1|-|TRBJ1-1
CSVGGPFGGGIEAFF
TGCAGCGTTGGGGGGCCCTTTGGGGGTGGAATAGAAGCTTTCTTT
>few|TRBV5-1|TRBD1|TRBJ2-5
CASSSLGGPQETQYF
TGCGCCAGCAGCAGCTTAGGGGGCCCACAAGAGACCCAGTACTTC
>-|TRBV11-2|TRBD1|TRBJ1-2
CASSLETGVSYGYTF
TGTGCCAGCAGCTTAGAAACAGGGGTGAGCTATGGCTACACCTTC
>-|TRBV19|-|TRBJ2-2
CASSSEGLNTGELFF
TGTGCCAGTAGTTCGGAGGGACTGAACACCGGGGAGCTGTTTTTT
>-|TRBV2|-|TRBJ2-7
CASRANYEQYF
TGTGCCAGCAGGGCAAACTACGAGCAGTACTTC
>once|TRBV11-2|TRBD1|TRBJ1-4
CASSAGQGDEKLFF
TGTGCCAGCAGCGCAGGACAGGGAGATGAAAAACTGTTTTTT
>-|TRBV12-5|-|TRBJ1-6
CASAFFNAGGYNSPLHF
TGTGCTAGCGCTTTTTTTAATGCGGGGGGCTATAATTCACCCCTCCACTTT
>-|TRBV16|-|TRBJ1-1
CASSQDRRGSEAFF
TGTGCCAGCAGCCAAGACCGAAGGGGGTCTGAAGCTTTCTTT
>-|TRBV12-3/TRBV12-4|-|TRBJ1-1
CASSTGMNTEAFF
TGTGCCAGCAGTACAGGGATGAACACTGAAGCTTTCTTT
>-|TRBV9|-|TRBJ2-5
CASSNWGGSETQYF
TGTGCCAGCAGCAATTGGGGGGGCTCAGAGACCCAGTACTTC
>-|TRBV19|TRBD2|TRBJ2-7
CASSSRTSGTYEQYF
TGTGCCAGTAGTAGCCGGACTAGCGGAACCTACGAGCAGTACTTC
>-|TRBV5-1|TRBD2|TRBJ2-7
CASTLGATSGYEQYF
TGCGCCAGCACCCTCGGGGCGACTAGCGGCTACGAGCAGTACTTC
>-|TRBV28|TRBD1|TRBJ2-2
CASSLRDRYTGELFF
TGTGCCAGCAGTCTCCGGGACAGATACACCGGGGAGCTGTTTTTT
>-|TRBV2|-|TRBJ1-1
CASSDRGTTEAFF
TGTGCCAGCAGTGACCGGGGGACCACTGAAGCTTTCTTT
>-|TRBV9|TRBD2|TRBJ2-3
CASSVEGLAATDTQYF
TGTGCCAGCAGCGTAGAGGGACTAGCGGCCACAGATACGCAGTATTTT
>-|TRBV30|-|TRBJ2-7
CAWTGLKPHEQYF
TGTGCCTGGACGGGCCTCAAACCCCACGAGCAGTACTTC
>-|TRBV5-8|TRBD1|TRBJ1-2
CASSWARTGGYGYTF
TGTGCCAGCAGCTGGGCTAGGACAGGGGGCTATGGCTACACCTTC
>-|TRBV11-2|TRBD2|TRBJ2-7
CASSLFLGGSGGQYF
TGTGCCAGCAGCTTATTTCTTGGCGGGAGCGGGGGGCAGTACTTC
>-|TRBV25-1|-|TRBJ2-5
CASRGAGETQYF
TGTGCCAGCAGGGGGGCTGGGGAGACCCAGTACTTC
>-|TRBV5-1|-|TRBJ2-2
CASSDYMNTGELFF
TGCGCCAGCAGCGACTACATGAACACCGGGGAGCTGTTTTTT
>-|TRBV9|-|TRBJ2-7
CASSAGDGREQYF
TGTGCCAGCAGCGCCGGGGACGGCCGCGAGCAGTACTTC
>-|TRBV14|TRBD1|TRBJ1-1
CASSQRRQGSTEAFF
TGTGCCAGCAGCCAGAGAAGACAGGGAAGCACTGAAGCTTTCTTT
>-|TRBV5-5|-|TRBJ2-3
CASRPMKERLNTDTQYF
TGTGCCAGCAGGCCAATGAAGGAGAGGTTGAACACAGATACGCAGTATTTT
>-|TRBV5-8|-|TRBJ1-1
CASSLYREAEAFF
TGTGCCAGCAGCTTGTACAGGGAGGCTGAAGCTTTCTTT
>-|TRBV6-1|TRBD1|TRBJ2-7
CASSERTGLSEQYF
TGTGCCAGCAGTGAAAGGACAGGGTTAAGCGAGCAGTACTTC
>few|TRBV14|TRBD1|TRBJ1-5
CASSPGTAYSNQPQHF
TGTGCCAGCAGCCCCGGGACAGCCTATAGCAATCAGCCCCAGCATTTT
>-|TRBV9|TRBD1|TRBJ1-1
CASSADRGSAEAFF
TGTGCCAGCAGCGCCGACAGGGGCTCGGCTGAAGCTTTCTTT
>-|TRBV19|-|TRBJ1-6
CASSTSGRELVPLHF
TGTGCCAGTAGTACCTCCGGACGGGAATTAGTACCCCTCCACTTT
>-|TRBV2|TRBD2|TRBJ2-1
CASTQLEGTSGIYNEQFF
TGTGCCAGCACCCAGCTTGAGGGGACTAGCGGGATTTACAATGAGCAGTTCTTC